A single sample gave rise to the 13 T cell receptor beta chains below, sequenced in a study of T cell changes during pregnancy in multiple sclerosis. Only in-frame clones appear in the TCRdb table, and some are missing; sequencing was by immunoSEQ multiplex PCR. Among around 95,000 clones listed, 94% were seen once. Source: peripheral blood, taken after pregnancy. The receptors shown here come from a female donor in good health, enrolled as a control in a pregnancy study.

The CDR3: CASSAGGGQPQHF. CDR3 sequence (DNA): TGTGCCAGCAGTGCAGGGGGAGGTCAGCCCCAGCATTTT. The J gene is TRBJ1-5, the V gene TRBV25-1; 7 bases are shared with TRBD1. Germline V gene lookup returns CDR1 MGHDK and CDR2 SYGVNS. V trimming: 4 bases; J trimming: 6 bases; junction bases outside the gene matches: 3. The CDR3 is made up of 13 amino acids.

The chain recombines TRBV5-1 with TRBJ1-2; the match to TRBD1 covers 8 bases. J gave up 6 bases and V 2 bases, and 6 bases lay outside the gene matches. From germline, CDR1 is SGHRS and CDR2 YFSETQ. The CDR3 runs to 14 residues. CDR3 region: CASSLDRGLDGYTF. The DNA for the CDR3 is TGCGCCAGCAGCTTAGACAGGGGCCTCGATGGCTACACCTTC.

This chain joins TRBV21-1 and TRBJ2-7; TRBD1 is taken as the D call from the table, unchecked against the DNA. TRBV21-1 has pseudogene status. CDR3 length: 16 amino acids. CDR3 sequence: CASSKVGAGESYEQYF. The DNA of the CDR3 is TGTGCCAGCAGCAAAGTCGGGGCAGGGGAATCCTACGAGCAGTACTTC.

V usage is TRBV2 and J usage is TRBJ2-1, with a tentative D call TRBD1 (5 bases). Germline CDR1 SNHLY, CDR2 FYNNEI. Deletions cut 4 bases from V and 3 bases from J, with 10 bases between. CDR3 length equals 14 residues. CDR3 in DNA: TGTGCCAGCAGTGTGGGGCAGGGCTACAATGAGCAGTTCTTC. Its protein product is CASSVGQGYNEQFF.

CDR3 sequence reads: CASSLDPLSGRPYEQYF. Written as DNA, the CDR3 is TGTGCCAGCAGCTTAGACCCTCTTAGCGGGAGACCCTACGAGCAGTACTTC. The chain uses TRBV11-2 and TRBJ2-7; 9 bases map to TRBD2. Germline V lookup: CDR1 SGHAT, CDR2 FQNNGV. The CDR3 has 17 residues. V lost 0 bases, J lost 2 bases, and 8 bases stayed unmatched.

The rearrangement uses TRBV27 and TRBJ2-3, with 8 bases fitting TRBD2. Unmatched junction bases numbered 7, after V lost 5 bases and J lost 0 bases. The CDR3 is 16 amino acids. Germline CDR1 and CDR2: MNHEY and SMNVEV (reference sequence). CDR3 nucleotides: TGTGCCAGCAGTCCCGGACTAGCTGCTAGCACAGATACGCAGTATTTT. Protein: CASSPGLAASTDTQYF.

This chain uses TRBV30 with TRBJ1-2, with D hard to call. The CDR3 is 13 residues long. Germline V gene lookup returns CDR1 GTSNPN and CDR2 SVGIG (reference sequence). The V and J ends lost 4 bases and 5 bases respectively, with 14 bases between them. For the CDR3, the DNA is TGTGCCTGGACGTCAGCAGAGGGATATGGCTACACCTTC. Residues: CAWTSAEGYGYTF. Variable domain in full (rest from reference TRBV30 and TRBJ1-2): SQTIHQWPATLVQPVGSPLSLECTVEGTSNPNLYWYRQAAGRGLQLLFYSVGIGQISSEVPQNLSASRPQDRQFILSSKKLLLSDSGFYLCAWTSAEGYGYTFGSGTRLTVV.

This clone was observed once. The chain links TRBV28 to TRBJ2-7; TRBD1 agrees at 7 bases. The V and J ends lost 8 bases and 4 bases, in that order; junction bases with no gene match: 8. The CDR3 loop spans 13 amino acids. From germline, CDR1 is MDHEN and CDR2 SYDVKM. CDR3 sequence (DNA): TGTGCCAGCCCTGGGACAGTGGCGTACGAGCAGTACTTC. Translated, it gives CASPGTVAYEQYF.

The rearrangement links TRBV30 to TRBJ1-3; no definite D call. The V end lost 4 bases, the J end lost 0 bases, and 7 bases lay between the germline ends. Germline V gene sequence: CDR1 GTSNPN, CDR2 SVGIG (reference sequence). This CDR3 has 13 amino acids. CDR3 nucleotides: TGTGCCTGGATACAGCACTCTGGAAACACCATATATTTT. This translates into CAWIQHSGNTIYF. Based on the CDR3 plus reference TRBV30 and TRBJ1-3, the full variable domain is SQTIHQWPATLVQPVGSPLSLECTVEGTSNPNLYWYRQAAGRGLQLLFYSVGIGQISSEVPQNLSASRPQDRQFILSSKKLLLSDSGFYLCAWIQHSGNTIYFGEGSWLTVV.

The chain carries TRBV7-9 and TRBJ2-3; 12 bases fit TRBD2. CDR3 length: 17 residues. With V trimmed by 1 base and J by 2 bases, 4 bases remained unmatched. Germline V CDR1 and CDR2: SEHNR, FQNEAQ (reference sequence). The CDR3 DNA follows: TGTGCCAGCAGCTTAGGGACTAGCGGGGTTCTCACAGATACGCAGTATTTT. Translation gives CASSLGTSGVLTDTQYF.

This clone has only one observation. This chain joins TRBV5-4 and TRBJ2-5; 7 nucleotides agree with TRBD1. This CDR3 contains 14 residues. Germline-derived CDR1 and CDR2 are SGHNT and YYREEE (reference sequence). With 1 base clipped from V and 4 bases from J, the junction kept 4 bases outside the gene matches. The CDR3 region is CASSLQTGLETQYF. CDR3 DNA: TGTGCCAGCAGCTTGCAGACAGGGCTAGAGACCCAGTACTTC.

The rearrangement joins TRBV2 to TRBJ1-2; the D gene is possibly TRBD1 (6 bases). The germline gives CDR1 SNHLY, CDR2 FYNNEI. V shed 0 bases and J shed 6 bases, with 20 bases lying between them. There are 17 residues in the CDR3. The CDR3 protein is CASSEAPDSEWGHGYTF. Written as DNA, the CDR3 is TGTGCCAGCAGTGAAGCCCCCGATTCTGAGTGGGGGCATGGCTACACCTTC. The whole variable domain, filled in from reference TRBV2 and TRBJ1-2, reads EPEVTQTPSHQVTQMGQEVILRCVPISNHLYFYWYRQILGQKVEFLVSFYNNEISEKSEIFDDQFSVERPDGSNFTLKIRSTKLEDSAMYFCASSEAPDSEWGHGYTFGSGTRLTVV.

The chain carries TRBV5-1 and TRBJ1-1; D gene ambiguous. The V gene lost 0 bases and the J gene lost 1 base, with 7 bases spanning the gap. In germline, CDR1 is SGHRS, CDR2 YFSETQ. There are 14 residues in the CDR3. The CDR3 DNA reads TGCGCCAGCAGCTTGGGAGGGAGGAACACTGAAGCTTTCTTT. This codes for CASSLGGRNTEAFF.